This record looks at one T cell receptor beta chain sequence and its context. The sample comes from a study of T cell changes during pregnancy in multiple sclerosis. The repertoire was sequenced with immunoSEQ multiplex PCR; TCRdb's copy has only in-frame clones and lacks some. The table shows about 59,000 clones, with 80% to 95% occurring only once. Germline assignment: CDR1 KGHSH and CDR2 LQKENI. V shed 3 bases and J shed 6 bases, with 15 bases lying between them. The CDR3 is made up of 15 amino acids. V and J are TRBV18 and TRBJ1-5, with D tentatively TRBD1 (6 bases). The sequenced sample was peripheral blood, obtained in the first trimester of pregnancy. The clonotype comes from a female donor with multiple sclerosis, enrolled in a pregnancy study. The CDR3 DNA reads TGTGCCAGCTCACCCCTGGACAGTTTTGGTCAGCCCCAGCATTTT. It encodes CASSPLDSFGQPQHF.